The 29 T cell receptor beta chains in this list originate from one sample, sequenced in a study of CXCR3-negative and CXCR3-positive naive CD8 T cells. Points from the study as a whole: CXCR3-positive naive cells carried more hydrophobic TRB CDR3s than CXCR3-negative naive cells did.

5' RACE that incorporated UMI labels was used to prepare the TRB cDNA libraries. For each CDR3 protein, TCRdb gives one entry from its re-call of the 5' RACE reads, without DNA. Its table lists tens of thousands of distinct CDR3 sequences. For these TCRs, the target antigens are not known. Sequencing input: naive CXCR3+ CD8+ T cells from blood. Subset given: CD45RO-CCR7+CD27+CD95- naive CD8+ T cells expressing CXCR3 (TNR3+). Receptors originate from a human donor in good health. Some clones in this sample may be carry-over from other donors' samples.

The chain is built from TRBV4-1 and TRBJ2-1; checking the TCRdb D call of TRBD2 is not possible without DNA. In germline, CDR1 is MGHRA, CDR2 YSYEKL. This CDR3 has 18 amino acids. CDR3 residues: CASSQDRSGSDFYNEQFF.

The chain employs TRBV7-2 and TRBJ1-2; TCRdb outputs TRBD1, but without DNA this stays unchecked. Germline assignment: CDR1 SGHTA and CDR2 FQGNSA. The CDR3 sequence is 12 residues long. The CDR3 reads CASSRQGFGYTF.

The chain is built from TRBV4-2 and TRBJ2-7. Germline-derived CDR1 and CDR2 are LGHNA and YNFKEQ. This CDR3 is 14 amino acids long. CDR3 amino acids: CASSPLWGTDEQYF.

The chain links TRBV28 to TRBJ2-3; TCRdb's D gene call, TRBD2, goes unchecked for lack of DNA. CDR3 length equals 16 residues. The germline V gene has CDR1 MDHEN and CDR2 SYDVKM. CDR3 sequence: CASSGGLGADTDTQYF.

The chain links TRBV29-1 to TRBJ2-3; TCRdb outputs TRBD2, but without DNA this stays unchecked. The germline V gene has CDR1 SQVTM and CDR2 ANQGSEA. This CDR3 is 15 amino acids long. This CDR3 reads CSAIRSGGRTDTQYF.

This rearrangement joins TRBV29-1 to TRBJ1-1. The CDR3 is 14 residues long. Germline CDR1 is SQVTM and CDR2 is ANQGSEA. The chain's CDR3 is CSVEDLELNTEAFF. Variable domain in full (rest from reference TRBV29-1 and TRBJ1-1): SAVISQKPSRDICQRGTSLTIQCQVDSQVTMMFWYRQQPGQSLTLIATANQGSEATYESGFVIDKFPISRPNLTFSTLTVSNMSPEDSSIYLCSVEDLELNTEAFFGQGTRLTVV.

The genes are TRBV15 and TRBJ2-1; there is no DNA to check the TCRdb D call of TRBD2. The length of the CDR3 is 16 residues. Germline CDR1 and CDR2: LNHNV and YYDKDF (reference sequence). Here the CDR3 reads CATSTSTSAPGEEQFF.

The chain links TRBV12-3 or TRBV12-4 to TRBJ2-7; TCRdb's D call of TRBD1 is untestable without DNA. This CDR3 spans 13 amino acids. The CDR3 region is CASSPSGSYEQYF.

The chain employs TRBV12-3 or TRBV12-4 and TRBJ1-5; TCRdb lists TRBD1, though no DNA is available to test this call. The CDR3 totals 12 residues. The CDR3: CASTATDQPQHF.

CDR3 in amino acids: CASSTHSAINYGYTF. The chain couples TRBV12-3 or TRBV12-4 to TRBJ1-2. CDR3 size: 15 residues.

The rearrangement links TRBV3-1 to TRBJ2-3; TCRdb indicates TRBD1, and absent DNA this call remains unverified. The germline V gene encodes CDR1 LGHDT and CDR2 YNNKEL (reference sequence). CDR3 length equals 16 residues. The chain's CDR3 is CASSQGLRAGPDTQYF.

The CDR3 loop reads CASSPSRPGELFF. J is TRBJ2-2 and V is TRBV4-3. The CDR3 runs to 13 residues. Germline V CDR1 and CDR2: LGHNA, YSLEER.

This chain connects TRBV14 to TRBJ2-7; without DNA, the TCRdb call of TRBD1 cannot be checked. This CDR3 has 15 amino acids. Germline V gene data show CDR1 as SGHDN and CDR2 as FVKESK. This chain's CDR3 is CASSQDWRGSYEQYF. The full variable domain, its missing parts supplied by reference TRBV14 and TRBJ2-7, is EAGVTQFPSHSVIEKGQTVTLRCDPISGHDNLYWYRRVMGKEIKFLLHFVKESKQDESGMPNNRFLAERTGGTYSTLKVQPAELEDSGVYFCASSQDWRGSYEQYFGPGTRLTVT.

This chain connects TRBV24-1 to TRBJ2-5; TCRdb outputs TRBD2, but without DNA this stays unchecked. Germline loops: CDR1 KGHDR, CDR2 SFDVKD. The CDR3 totals 18 residues. The CDR3 loop reads CATSDLGLAGVETETQYF.

The V call is TRBV6-2 or TRBV6-3, the J call TRBJ2-2. CDR1 is MNHEY and CDR2 is SVGEGT in the germline V gene. CDR3 length: 14 residues. CDR3 protein: CASSYSFVVGELFF.

V and J are TRBV6-6 and TRBJ2-1. The CDR3 is made up of 13 amino acids. CDR1 and CDR2 (germline): MNHNY, SVGAGI (reference sequence). CDR3 amino acids: CATSSGLYNEQFF.

The chain uses TRBV28 and TRBJ1-5. The germline V gene has CDR1 MDHEN and CDR2 SYDVKM. CDR3 length: 14 amino acids. The CDR3 sequence: CASSLSPLDQPPHF.

The J gene is TRBJ2-7, the V gene TRBV4-3. Germline V gene sequence: CDR1 LGHNA, CDR2 YSLEER. This CDR3 has 14 residues. CDR3 in amino acids: CASSQVGSSYEQYF.

This chain uses TRBV24-1 with TRBJ1-5; TCRdb proposes TRBD1, but this gene call is untestable without DNA. The CDR3 runs to 13 residues. Germline values: CDR1 KGHDR, CDR2 SFDVKD. CDR3 loop: CATGQGATQPQHF.

The CDR3 loop is CASSEGQGGEQYF. The V gene is TRBV5-1, the J gene TRBJ2-7; TCRdb picks TRBD1, but there is no DNA to check that call. CDR3 length: 13 amino acids. Germline CDR1 SGHRS, CDR2 YFSETQ.

The chain links TRBV10-3 to TRBJ2-1; TCRdb selects TRBD2, and the lack of DNA leaves this call unchecked. The CDR3 contains 17 residues. The germline gives CDR1 ENHRY, CDR2 SYGVKD. Here the CDR3 reads CAISESRRERPFNEQFF.

J is TRBJ1-2 and V is TRBV27. This CDR3 contains 11 residues. Germline V CDR1 and CDR2: MNHEY, SMNVEV (reference sequence). Here the CDR3 reads CASSFNGGYTF.

The V gene is TRBV10-3, the J gene TRBJ2-7; TCRdb's D call of TRBD2 is untestable without DNA. Germline V CDR1 and CDR2: ENHRY, SYGVKD. The CDR3 totals 12 residues. The CDR3 sequence: CAIGGLADEQYF.

The chain uses TRBV6-4 and TRBJ2-2; TCRdb reports TRBD1, a call that lacks DNA to check it against. CDR1 is MRHNA and CDR2 is SNTAGT in the germline V gene. The CDR3 covers 15 residues. CDR3 sequence reads: CVSSDSQGDTGELFF.

V usage is TRBV19 and J usage is TRBJ2-7; the D gene TCRdb calls, TRBD1, cannot be checked with no DNA. CDR3 length: 14 amino acids. The germline V gene has CDR1 LNHDA and CDR2 SQIVND (reference sequence). The CDR3: CASSMTDWSYEQYF.

J is TRBJ2-1 and V is TRBV3-1; TCRdb calls TRBD2, which cannot be checked without DNA. Germline-derived CDR1 and CDR2 are LGHDT and YNNKEL (reference sequence). The CDR3 totals 16 residues. The CDR3 protein is CASSHPPSGGYNEQFF.

This chain uses TRBV6-6 with TRBJ2-1; TCRdb lists TRBD1, though no DNA is available to test this call. This CDR3 spans 18 amino acids. CDR1 is MNHNY, CDR2 SVGAGI, per germline (reference sequence). CDR3 sequence: CASSFGPNPRTGRNEQFF.

The rearrangement links TRBV7-9 to TRBJ2-6; TCRdb's D call of TRBD1 is untestable without DNA. CDR1 and CDR2 from the germline V gene are SEHNR and FQNEAQ (reference sequence). The CDR3 contains 20 residues. This CDR3 is CASSLRGLGQGNSGANVLTF.

The CDR3 here is CASSADRGKETQYF. The V and J genes are TRBV28 and TRBJ2-5; TCRdb gives TRBD1 as the D gene, but with no DNA this cannot be confirmed. The CDR3 extends over 14 amino acids. Germline CDR1 MDHEN, CDR2 SYDVKM.